The 27 T cell receptor beta chains below come from one sample, sequenced in a study of cytomegalovirus exposure and HLA in healthy donors. PCR was performed using 60 Vbeta and 13 Jbeta primers. Method: immunoSEQ multiplex PCR; TCRdb's copy keeps in-frame clones and lacks some. The sample contains about 88,000 clones, about 75% of which appear only once. The material sequenced was PBMCs. The receptors derive from a woman in her thirties or forties in good health and CMV-seronegative.

The V and J genes are TRBV19 and TRBJ1-1, with 8 bases fitting TRBD1. This CDR3 has 15 amino acids. Germline values: CDR1 LNHDA, CDR2 SQIVND (reference sequence). V was clipped by 7 bases and J by 5 bases; unmatched bases: 12. The CDR3 DNA sequence: TGTGCCAGTAAAGGGACAGGTGGTAGTAGGACTGAAGCTTTCTTT. Translated, it gives CASKGTGGSRTEAFF.

The rearrangement joins TRBV29-1 to TRBJ2-5; the D is unclear. The V and J ends lost 4 bases and 2 bases respectively, with 11 bases between them. The CDR3 runs to 13 residues. CDR1 SQVTM and CDR2 ANQGSEA come from the germline V gene. DNA for the CDR3: TGCAGCGTTGTCTCACAAAATCAAGAGACCCAGTACTTC. Translating gives CSVVSQNQETQYF.

The chain couples TRBV7-9 to TRBJ1-3, with a possible D match to TRBD1 (6 bases). CDR3 length: 14 residues. Germline CDR1 reads SEHNR; CDR2 reads FQNEAQ (reference sequence). V lost 6 bases to trimming and J lost 4 bases, with 13 bases between them. CDR3 residues: CASRQRTEGNTIYF. Written as DNA, the CDR3 is TGTGCCAGCAGACAACGGACAGAAGGAAACACCATATATTTT.

The chain carries TRBV30 and TRBJ2-1; possibly TRBD1 for D (7 bases). Trimming removed 2 bases at V and 4 bases at J, with 15 bases between. This CDR3 comprises 15 residues. Germline V gene sequence: CDR1 GTSNPN, CDR2 SVGIG (reference sequence). CDR3 protein: CAWSRAGTAYNEQFF. The CDR3 DNA reads as TGTGCCTGGAGTCGGGCGGGGACAGCGTACAATGAGCAGTTCTTC.

The rearrangement joins TRBV2 to TRBJ2-3; D not certain. Germline assignment: CDR1 SNHLY and CDR2 FYNNEI. The CDR3 covers 11 residues. CDR3 nucleotide sequence: TGTGCGGCGGCATTTCCAGATACGCAGTATTTT. It codes for CAAAFPDTQYF.

The chain recombines TRBV18 with TRBJ2-7, with 7 bases matching TRBD1. Germline CDR1 reads KGHSH; CDR2 reads LQKENI. Germline trimming cut 4 bases from V and 3 bases from J; bases unmatched to any gene: 9. CDR3 length equals 15 residues. The CDR3 reads CASSLRTGPGYEQYF. The CDR3 nucleotides read TGTGCCAGCTCACTGAGGACAGGTCCGGGCTACGAGCAGTACTTC.

The V call is TRBV30, the J call TRBJ2-1; maybe TRBD2 (5 bases). The CDR3 is 14 amino acids. Germline V CDR1 and CDR2: GTSNPN, SVGIG (reference sequence). V was pared by 5 bases and J by 1 base, with 12 bases between. The CDR3 loop reads CAWCATGSYNEQFF. The CDR3 DNA reads TGTGCCTGGTGCGCTACGGGGTCCTACAATGAGCAGTTCTTC.

Note on this clone: One end of the junction varies from germline; a read error may be responsible. Distinct nucleotide sequences in the sample also encode this CDR3. The V call is TRBV6-5, the J call TRBJ1-4; D is undetermined. CDR3 length: 15 residues. Per the germline V gene, CDR1 is MNHEY and CDR2 is SVGAGI. The CDR3 here is CASSYSGITYEKLFF. The CDR3 DNA follows: TGTGCCAGCAGTTACTCGGGCATAACTTACGAAAAGCTGTTTTTT.

The V call is TRBV19, the J call TRBJ1-6, with TRBD1 matching 7 bases. Unmatched junction bases numbered 2, after V lost 8 bases and J lost 1 base. Germline V lookup: CDR1 LNHDA, CDR2 SQIVND (reference sequence). The CDR3 extends over 14 amino acids. The DNA of the CDR3 is TGTGCCAGTTCGGGACAGTCCTATAATTCACCCCTCCACTTT. Amino acids: CASSGQSYNSPLHF.

The CDR3 protein is CASSQDPGLFQNTEAFF. The CDR3 nucleotides read TGCGCCAGCAGCCAAGACCCAGGGTTATTTCAGAACACTGAAGCTTTCTTT. J is TRBJ1-1 and V is TRBV4-1; possibly TRBD1 for D (5 bases). This CDR3 is built from 17 residues. In germline, CDR1 is MGHRA, CDR2 YSYEKL. Deletions cut 0 bases from V and 1 base from J, with 15 bases between.

The V and J genes are TRBV25-1 and TRBJ1-6; perhaps TRBD1 as D (5 bases). Germline V gene data show CDR1 as MGHDK and CDR2 as SYGVNS. This CDR3 comprises 13 residues. Trimming stripped 6 bases from V and 6 bases from J, with 9 bases between. The CDR3 is CASRGLFNSPLHF. Written as DNA, the CDR3 is TGTGCCAGCAGGGGACTTTTTAATTCACCCCTCCACTTT.

The DNA for the CDR3 is TGCGCCAGCAGCCACGACCCAGGGGACACCTATGGCTACACCTTC. It translates to CASSHDPGDTYGYTF. This chain links TRBV4-1 with TRBJ1-2; perhaps TRBD1 as D (6 bases). The V end lost 3 bases, the J end lost 4 bases, and 15 bases lay between the germline ends. Germline V gives CDR1 MGHRA, CDR2 YSYEKL. The CDR3 loop spans 15 amino acids.

J is TRBJ2-7 and V is TRBV13; possibly TRBD1 for D (6 bases). This CDR3 is built from 14 residues. V lost 4 bases and J 4 bases, leaving 14 bases between the germline ends. The germline V gene encodes CDR1 PRHDT and CDR2 FYEKMQ (reference sequence). The CDR3 spells CASSSRTVSYEQYF. The CDR3 bases are TGTGCCAGCAGCTCTAGGACAGTCTCGTACGAGCAGTACTTC.

The V and J genes are TRBV29-1 and TRBJ2-7; D is perhaps TRBD2 (6 bases). This CDR3 has 13 amino acids. The germline V gene has CDR1 SQVTM and CDR2 ANQGSEA. V gave up 4 bases and J gave up 4 bases, with 14 bases separating them. In nucleotides, the CDR3 is TGCAGCGTTGCAAGCAGGGAGGAGTACGAGCAGTACTTC. It translates to CSVASREEYEQYF.

This clone has more than one count but fewer than ten. In DNA form, the CDR3 reads TGTGCCAGCACCACCGGGGGGCCAGATACGCAGTATTTT. It is translated as CASTTGGPDTQYF. J is TRBJ2-3 and V is TRBV28, with D perhaps matching TRBD2 (7 bases). V was trimmed by 7 bases and J by 4 bases, leaving 12 bases between them. The CDR3 has 13 amino acids. Germline lookup yields CDR1 MDHEN and CDR2 SYDVKM.

The CDR3 DNA reads TGTGCCAGCAGTAACAGGAAGGCGGACACTGAAGCTTTCTTT. This gives the protein CASSNRKADTEAFF. This chain links TRBV2 with TRBJ1-1; maybe TRBD1 (5 bases). The V end was cut by 5 bases, the J end by 3 bases, with 13 bases between. The germline V gene encodes CDR1 SNHLY and CDR2 FYNNEI. This CDR3 spans 14 amino acids.

This clone has more than one count but fewer than ten. The chain links TRBV4-1 to TRBJ1-2; D uncertain. V was cut by 4 bases and J by 8 bases, with 23 bases left in between. The CDR3 length is 16 residues. Germline V gives CDR1 MGHRA, CDR2 YSYEKL. Written as DNA, the CDR3 is TGCGCCAGCAGCCGTGGGGAGGGAACCCGGAGCGACGGCTACACCTTC. Its translation: CASSRGEGTRSDGYTF.

The CDR3 region has the DNA TGTGCCAGCAGAAAAGGGGGGAACACCGGGGAGCTGTTTTTT. Encoded protein: CASRKGGNTGELFF. The gene calls are TRBV7-8 and TRBJ2-2, with D perhaps matching TRBD1 (6 bases). V lost 6 bases, J lost 1 base, and 9 bases lay in between. The CDR3 loop spans 14 amino acids. The germline V gene encodes CDR1 SGHVS and CDR2 FQNEAQ.

The chain links TRBV10-3 to TRBJ1-2; D not certain. Looked up from germline, CDR1 is ENHRY and CDR2 is SYGVKD. The CDR3 totals 14 residues. V lost 0 bases, J lost 2 bases, and 7 bases lay in between. The DNA for the CDR3 is TGTGCCATCAGTGAGTCGCCACAGAACTATGGCTACACCTTC. This sequence encodes CAISESPQNYGYTF.

The chain recombines TRBV19 with TRBJ1-1; possible D gene TRBD1, 6 bases. The CDR3 totals 14 residues. Trimming stripped 3 bases from V and 3 bases from J, with 11 bases between. Germline CDR1 LNHDA, CDR2 SQIVND (reference sequence). The CDR3 loop reads CASSIGGGYTEAFF. CDR3 nucleotides: TGTGCCAGTAGTATCGGGGGGGGCTACACTGAAGCTTTCTTT.

For this clone: Without the conserved terminal phenylalanine or tryptophan, this CDR3 likely stems from a read error. The chain joins TRBV19 to TRBJ2-6; 7 bases fit TRBD1. V lost 4 bases, J lost 0 bases, and 9 bases stayed unmatched. This CDR3 contains 18 residues. Germline V gives CDR1 LNHDA, CDR2 SQIVND (reference sequence). The CDR3 reads CASSTGTAQSSGANVLTV. CDR3 coding DNA: TGTGCCAGTAGTACTGGGACAGCTCAGAGCTCTGGGGCCAACGTCCTGACTGTC.

The chain uses TRBV7-2 and TRBJ2-7, with a weak D call TRBD2 (5 bases). CDR3 length: 13 residues. The germline V gene encodes CDR1 SGHTA and CDR2 FQGNSA. Trimming left V 5 bases short and J 0 bases short, with 8 bases between. The CDR3 here is CASSHGDSYEQYF. The CDR3 DNA follows: TGTGCCAGCAGCCACGGGGACTCCTACGAGCAGTACTTC.

The chain is built from TRBV7-8 and TRBJ2-7, with TRBD2 identical over 7 bases. Germline CDR1 SGHVS, CDR2 FQNEAQ. V was pared by 5 bases and J by 0 bases, with 4 bases of the junction left unmatched. The CDR3 sequence is 14 residues long. The CDR3 spells CASSPRLASYEQYF. The CDR3 DNA is TGTGCCAGCAGCCCCAGACTAGCCTCCTACGAGCAGTACTTC.

The chain joins TRBV6-1 to TRBJ2-3; 8 positions match TRBD1. The CDR3 is made up of 15 amino acids. J lost 2 bases, V lost 6 bases, and 7 bases had no gene match. Per germline, CDR1 MNHNS and CDR2 SASEGT. CDR3 region: CASSAGTGHTDTQYF. The CDR3 coding sequence is TGTGCCAGCAGCGCCGGGACAGGCCACACAGATACGCAGTATTTT.

The genes are TRBV6-4 and TRBJ2-1; 7 nucleotides match TRBD1. The germline V gene has CDR1 MRHNA and CDR2 SNTAGT. This CDR3 is 15 amino acids long. V was pared by 3 bases and J by 4 bases, with 6 bases of the junction left unmatched. This CDR3 is CASSEGTATYNEQFF. The CDR3 nucleotides read TGTGCCAGCAGTGAAGGGACAGCCACTTACAATGAGCAGTTCTTC.

The CDR3 protein is CSVTGDTGELFF. The CDR3 DNA is TGCAGCGTGACAGGGGACACCGGGGAGCTGTTTTTT. The chain joins TRBV29-1 to TRBJ2-2, with 8 bases matching TRBD1. The germline V gene has CDR1 SQVTM and CDR2 ANQGSEA. V was clipped by 6 bases and J by 3 bases; unmatched bases: 0. The CDR3 spans 12 residues.

The chain combines TRBV6-5 with TRBJ1-2, with a possible D match to TRBD1 (5 bases). The length of the CDR3 is 11 residues. Trimming stripped 2 bases from V and 8 bases from J, with 6 bases between. Germline V gives CDR1 MNHEY, CDR2 SVGAGI. The CDR3 reads CASSYGGGYTF. As DNA, the CDR3 is TGTGCCAGCAGTTACGGGGGGGGCTACACCTTC.